This T cell receptor (beta chain) came from a study of shared clonotypes between healthy human individuals. Study outcomes and limitations: As a rule, naive subsets had a larger estimated richness than memory subsets.

TCRdb's copy holds only in-frame clones and misses some; the assay was immunoSEQ multiplex PCR. This table has roughly 2,500,000 clones, 93% appearing once. Germline trimming cut 9 bases from V and 1 base from J; bases unmatched to any gene: 16. Per the germline V gene, CDR1 is SGHTA and CDR2 is FQGNSA. The length of the CDR3 is 19 residues. About this clone: The antigen is not known.

The receptor was derived from a man younger than 35 in good health. Some clones in this sample may be carry-over from other donors' samples. Sequencing input: naive CD4+ T cells from PBMCs. The subset: CD45RA+ positively selected. V gene TRBV7-2 combines with J gene TRBJ2-4; 12 bases map to TRBD1. The CDR3 sequence: CASALLGTGGVQAKNIQYF. CDR3 bases: TGTGCCAGTGCTCTCCTGGGGACAGGGGGCGTTCAGGCCAAAAACATTCAGTACTTC.